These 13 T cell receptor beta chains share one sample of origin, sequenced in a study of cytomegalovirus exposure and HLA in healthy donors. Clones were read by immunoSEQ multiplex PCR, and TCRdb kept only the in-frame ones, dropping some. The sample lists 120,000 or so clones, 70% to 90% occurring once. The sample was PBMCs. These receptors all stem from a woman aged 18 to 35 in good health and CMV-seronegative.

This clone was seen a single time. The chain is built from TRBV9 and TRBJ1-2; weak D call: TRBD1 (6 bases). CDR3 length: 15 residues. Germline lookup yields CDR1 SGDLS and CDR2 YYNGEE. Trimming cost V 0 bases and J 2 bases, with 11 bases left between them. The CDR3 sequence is CASSVEGGPNYGYTF. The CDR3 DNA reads TGTGCCAGCAGCGTAGAGGGGGGGCCCAACTATGGCTACACCTTC. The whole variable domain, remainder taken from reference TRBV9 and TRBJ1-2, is DSGVTQTPKHLITATGQRVTLRCSPRSGDLSVYWYQQSLDQGLQFLIQYYNGEERAKGNILERFSAQQFPDLHSELNLSSLELGDSALYFCASSVEGGPNYGYTFGSGTRLTVV.

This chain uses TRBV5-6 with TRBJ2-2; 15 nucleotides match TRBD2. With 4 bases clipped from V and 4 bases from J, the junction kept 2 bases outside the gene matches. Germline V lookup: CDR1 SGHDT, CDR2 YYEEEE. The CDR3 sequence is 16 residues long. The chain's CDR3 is CASSTGLAGGTGELFF. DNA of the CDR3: TGTGCCAGCAGCACGGGACTAGCGGGGGGCACCGGGGAGCTGTTTTTT.

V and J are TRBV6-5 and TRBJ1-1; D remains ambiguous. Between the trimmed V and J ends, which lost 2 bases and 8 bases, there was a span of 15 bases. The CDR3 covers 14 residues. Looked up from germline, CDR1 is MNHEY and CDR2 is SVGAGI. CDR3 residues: CASSYREKSWEAFF. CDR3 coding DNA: TGTGCCAGCAGTTACCGGGAGAAATCCTGGGAAGCTTTCTTT.

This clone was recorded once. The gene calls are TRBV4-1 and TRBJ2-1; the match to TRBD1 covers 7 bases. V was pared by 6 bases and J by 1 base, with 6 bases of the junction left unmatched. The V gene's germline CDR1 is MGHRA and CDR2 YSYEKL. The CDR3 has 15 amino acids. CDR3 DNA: TGCGCCAGCAGACGGGACAGCCAGTCCTACAATGAGCAGTTCTTC. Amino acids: CASRRDSQSYNEQFF.

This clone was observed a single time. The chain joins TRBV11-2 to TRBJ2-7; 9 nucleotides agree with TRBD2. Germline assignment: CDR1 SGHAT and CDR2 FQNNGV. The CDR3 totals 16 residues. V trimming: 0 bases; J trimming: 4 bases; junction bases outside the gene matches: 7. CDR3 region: CASSLDGAGGPYEQYF. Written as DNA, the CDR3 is TGTGCCAGCAGCTTAGATGGGGCGGGAGGGCCATACGAGCAGTACTTC.

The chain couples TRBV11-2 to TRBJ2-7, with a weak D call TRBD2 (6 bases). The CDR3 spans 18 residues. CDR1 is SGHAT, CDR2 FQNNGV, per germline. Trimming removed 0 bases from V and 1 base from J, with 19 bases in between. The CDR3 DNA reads TGTGCCAGCAGCTTAGATCGGGGAGCGGGCTGGGTATCCTACGAGCAGTACTTC. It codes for CASSLDRGAGWVSYEQYF.

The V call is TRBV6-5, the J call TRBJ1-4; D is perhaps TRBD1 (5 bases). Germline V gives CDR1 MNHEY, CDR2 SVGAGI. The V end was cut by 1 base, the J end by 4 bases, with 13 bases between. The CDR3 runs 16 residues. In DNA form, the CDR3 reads TGTGCCAGCAGTTACTTAATAACAGGCCGTAATGAAAAACTGTTTTTT. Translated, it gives CASSYLITGRNEKLFF.

The CDR3 loop reads CASSRQQGALDNSPLHF. The CDR3, as DNA: TGCGCCAGCAGCCGCCAACAGGGGGCTTTGGATAATTCACCCCTCCACTTT. This rearrangement joins TRBV4-1 to TRBJ1-6, with 9 bases that match TRBD1. CDR1 and CDR2 (germline): MGHRA, YSYEKL. The CDR3 runs 17 residues. V shed 4 bases, J shed 5 bases, and the junction held 9 bases outside the gene matches.

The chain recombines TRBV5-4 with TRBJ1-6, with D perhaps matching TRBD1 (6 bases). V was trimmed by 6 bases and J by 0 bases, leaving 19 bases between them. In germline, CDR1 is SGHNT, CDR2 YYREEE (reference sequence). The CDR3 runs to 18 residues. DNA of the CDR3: TGTGCCAGCATCACACAGGGTGATAGTTCCTCCTATAATTCACCCCTCCACTTT. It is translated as CASITQGDSSSYNSPLHF.

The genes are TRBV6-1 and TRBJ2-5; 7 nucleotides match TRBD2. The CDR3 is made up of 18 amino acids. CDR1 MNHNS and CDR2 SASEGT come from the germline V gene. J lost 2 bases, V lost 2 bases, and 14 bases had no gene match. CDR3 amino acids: CASSESPGGPAVQETQYF. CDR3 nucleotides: TGTGCCAGCAGTGAATCTCCGGGGGGACCCGCAGTTCAAGAGACCCAGTACTTC.

The CDR3 DNA reads as TGCGCCAGCAGTGCAAACTGGGACTCTACGGATACGCAGTATTTT. Translating gives CASSANWDSTDTQYF. V gene TRBV10-2 combines with J gene TRBJ2-3; weak D call: TRBD2 (6 bases). The CDR3 loop spans 15 amino acids. Per germline, CDR1 WSHSY and CDR2 SAAADI. Trimming pared 4 bases from V and 6 bases from J, leaving 17 bases between.

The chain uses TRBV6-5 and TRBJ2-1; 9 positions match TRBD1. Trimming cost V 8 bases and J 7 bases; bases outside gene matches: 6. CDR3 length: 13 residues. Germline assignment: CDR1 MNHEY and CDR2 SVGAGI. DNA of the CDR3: TGTGCCAGCGGTGAACAGGGGGCAAATGAGCAGTTCTTC. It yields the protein CASGEQGANEQFF.

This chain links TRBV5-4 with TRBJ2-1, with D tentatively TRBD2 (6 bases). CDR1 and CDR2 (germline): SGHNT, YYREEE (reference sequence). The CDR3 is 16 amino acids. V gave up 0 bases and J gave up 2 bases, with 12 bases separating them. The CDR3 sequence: CASSLAVVAAYNEQFF. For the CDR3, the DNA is TGTGCCAGCAGCTTGGCCGTAGTAGCGGCCTACAATGAGCAGTTCTTC.